This T cell receptor beta chain was obtained from a study of blood T cells in healthy people across ages. The study, taken as a whole, reports: Estimates based on one million T cells were treated as lower bounds. When set beside aged donors, long-lived donors presented more naive CD4+ cells and higher diversity. Roughly linearly, TCR beta diversity per million T cells fell as age increased.

Points on this clonotype: Its antigen is unknown.

A J-beta primer mix and a sample-barcoded 5' primer were used in a second PCR of about 7 to 12 cycles. Using its own MiXCR run on the 5' RACE reads, TCRdb lists one record per CDR3 protein. The table includes approximately 1,100,000 distinct CDR3 sequences, over 35% detected once. Sequencing was performed on blood. This TCR came from a woman aged 60-75 years in good health.

The CDR3 reads CASRGRAFQETQYF. The CDR3 DNA reads as TGTGCCAGCAGAGGCAGGGCCTTCCAAGAGACCCAGTACTTC. The genes are TRBV28 and TRBJ2-5, with TRBD1 as a possible D gene (5 bases). The germline gives CDR1 MDHEN, CDR2 SYDVKM. The V end was cut by 6 bases, the J end by 1 base, with 12 bases between. The CDR3 covers 14 residues. The variable domain in full, with the rest retrieved from reference TRBV28 and TRBJ2-5, is DVKVTQSSRYLVKRTGEKVFLECVQDMDHENMFWYRQDPGLGLRLIYFSYDVKMKEKGDIPEGYSVSREKKERFSLILESASTNQTSMYLCASRGRAFQETQYFGPGTRLLVL.